This T cell receptor (beta chain) came from a study of T cells in Graves' hyperthyroidism and ophthalmopathy. Whole-study context: It was at initial diagnosis, before any treatment, that peripheral blood was collected. Study results and caveats: Most thyroid clonotypes expanded above 0.001 appeared in blood too.

RNA transcripts yielded amplified TCR beta CDR3 regions. HTBI primers were the set used in a first-round RT-PCR of the TCR CDR3. TCRdb independently ran MiXCR on the multiplex PCR reads; one entry per CDR3 protein. In the table there are 600,000 to 750,000 distinct CDR3 sequences, 17% of which are singletons. Note on this clonotype: Antigen specificity is unknown.

The CDR3 spans 14 residues. V shed 5 bases and J shed 1 base, with 11 bases lying between them. Germline V lookup: CDR1 MNHEY, CDR2 SVGAGI. Sequenced: blood. The TCR was taken from a man between 50 and 59 years old with Graves' hyperthyroidism. J is TRBJ1-1 and V is TRBV6-5; D is unclear. CDR3 in DNA: TGTGCCAGCAGTACTGAGGTCCAGAACACTGAAGCTTTCTTT. It specifies CASSTEVQNTEAFF.